This is a list of T cell receptor beta chains from one sample in a study of T cell responses to AZD1222 COVID-19 vaccine. Measured with immunoSEQ multiplex PCR; TCRdb has only the in-frame clones, and not every one. The repertoire has over 100,000 clones, roughly 93% of them found once; the top ten carry about 1.1%. Sample: peripheral blood, taken 28 days after the second AZD1222 dose. All receptors come from an adult who received the AZD1222 COVID-19 vaccine. The conserved cysteine and the conserved F or W are not part of the CDR3 here. Each record gives: V gene, CDR3 protein.

v_call: TRBV19
cdr3_aa: ASSTIPYQPQH

v_call: TRBV27
cdr3_aa: ASKKPGQGADNSPLH

v_call: TRBV18
cdr3_aa: ASSSSGANVLT

v_call: TRBV18
cdr3_aa: ASSPGHYNEQF

v_call: TRBV4-1
cdr3_aa: ASSHGDNYGYT

v_call: TRBV9
cdr3_aa: ASSERDRVAGGYT

v_call: TRBV19
cdr3_aa: ASSQTGGYGYT

v_call: TRBV5-6
cdr3_aa: ASSAPRGFGANVLT

v_call: TRBV6-5
cdr3_aa: ATLHRQEGYC

v_call: TRBV9
cdr3_aa: ASSVSAGGNSPLH

v_call: TRBV27
cdr3_aa: ASRPGNGFYEQY

v_call: TRBV4-2
cdr3_aa: ASSQGRGPQH

v_call: TRBV27
cdr3_aa: ASSLGGRVEIEQY

v_call: TRBV3-1/TRBV3-2
cdr3_aa: ASSNRGSGANVLT

v_call: TRBV6-5
cdr3_aa: ASSQADEYGYT

v_call: TRBV6-5
cdr3_aa: ASSRQEGTEAF

v_call: TRBV6-5
cdr3_aa: ASSRGDGKLF

v_call: TRBV2
cdr3_aa: ASSRSTGETQY

v_call: TRBV7-8
cdr3_aa: ASSFGGQGKLYEQY